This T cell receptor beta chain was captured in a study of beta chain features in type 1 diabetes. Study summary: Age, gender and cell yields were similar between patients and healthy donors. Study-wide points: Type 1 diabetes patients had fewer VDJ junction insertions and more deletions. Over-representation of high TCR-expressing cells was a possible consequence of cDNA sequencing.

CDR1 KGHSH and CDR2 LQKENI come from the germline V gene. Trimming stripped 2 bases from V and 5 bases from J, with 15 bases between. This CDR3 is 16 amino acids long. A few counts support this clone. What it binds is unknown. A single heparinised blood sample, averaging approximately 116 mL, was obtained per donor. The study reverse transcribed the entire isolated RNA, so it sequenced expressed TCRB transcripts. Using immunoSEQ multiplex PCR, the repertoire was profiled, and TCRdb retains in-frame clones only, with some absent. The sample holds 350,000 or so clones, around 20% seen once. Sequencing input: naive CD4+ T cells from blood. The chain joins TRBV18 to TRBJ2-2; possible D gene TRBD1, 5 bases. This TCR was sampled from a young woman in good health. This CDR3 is CASSPAQSGWTGELFF. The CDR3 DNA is TGTGCCAGCTCACCAGCACAGTCAGGGTGGACCGGGGAGCTGTTTTTT.